What follows are 5 T cell receptor beta chains derived from one specimen sequenced in a study of OX40 agonist ivuxolimab in advanced cancers. Data came from immunoSEQ multiplex PCR; TCRdb stores just in-frame clones and leaves some out. The repertoire holds 14,000 to 15,000 clones, with about 81% as singletons. The specimen was CD4+ or CD8+ T cells sorted from blood, collected in a trial of the OX40 agonist ivuxolimab. The receptors were gathered from an adult with an advanced solid tumor such as melanoma, head and neck, liver or kidney cancer.

The chain couples TRBV9 to TRBJ1-4; D is possibly TRBD1 (5 bases). From germline, CDR1 is SGDLS and CDR2 YYNGEE. The CDR3 has 15 amino acids. Trimming removed 0 bases from V and 6 bases from J, with 12 bases in between. Written as DNA, the CDR3 is TGTGCCAGCAGCGTAGCGGGACTAGAGGATGAAAAACTGTTTTTT. Translating it yields CASSVAGLEDEKLFF.

The chain is built from TRBV6-6 and TRBJ1-2, with D unresolved. Trimming removed 7 bases from V and 4 bases from J, with 10 bases in between. This CDR3 comprises 12 residues. CDR1 is MNHNY and CDR2 is SVGAGI in the germline V gene (reference sequence). CDR3 loop: CASNDGAYGYTF. In nucleotides, the CDR3 is TGTGCCAGCAACGACGGAGCCTATGGCTACACCTTC.

This clone has a single count. The chain recombines TRBV10-3 with TRBJ2-3, with 7 bases aligning to TRBD2. This CDR3 spans 16 amino acids. The trim removed 1 base at V and 2 bases at J, leaving 6 bases unmatched. CDR1 is ENHRY, CDR2 SYGVKD, per germline. The CDR3, as DNA: TGTGCCATCAGTGAGTTGCGGGAGCGACTCACAGATACGCAGTATTTT. Amino acids: CAISELRERLTDTQYF.

The chain links TRBV6-5 to TRBJ2-3; weak D call: TRBD2 (5 bases). CDR1 is MNHEY and CDR2 is SVGAGI in the germline V gene. The V and J ends lost 8 bases and 0 bases respectively, with 12 bases between them. This CDR3 region has 14 residues. DNA of the CDR3: TGTGCCAGCGGGATAGCGTTTAGCACAGATACGCAGTATTTT. Translating gives CASGIAFSTDTQYF.

By its share, this clone is medium-sized. V gene TRBV11-3 combines with J gene TRBJ2-7; D remains ambiguous. The CDR3 contains 18 residues. The germline V gene has CDR1 SGHNT and CDR2 YENEEA. Trimming took 5 bases from V and 2 from J, leaving 25 bases between them. In DNA, the CDR3 is TGTGCCAGCAGCGCAAGGTGGGTAGAAGGAGAAGGTCCCTACGAGCAGTACTTC. Encoded protein: CASSARWVEGEGPYEQYF.